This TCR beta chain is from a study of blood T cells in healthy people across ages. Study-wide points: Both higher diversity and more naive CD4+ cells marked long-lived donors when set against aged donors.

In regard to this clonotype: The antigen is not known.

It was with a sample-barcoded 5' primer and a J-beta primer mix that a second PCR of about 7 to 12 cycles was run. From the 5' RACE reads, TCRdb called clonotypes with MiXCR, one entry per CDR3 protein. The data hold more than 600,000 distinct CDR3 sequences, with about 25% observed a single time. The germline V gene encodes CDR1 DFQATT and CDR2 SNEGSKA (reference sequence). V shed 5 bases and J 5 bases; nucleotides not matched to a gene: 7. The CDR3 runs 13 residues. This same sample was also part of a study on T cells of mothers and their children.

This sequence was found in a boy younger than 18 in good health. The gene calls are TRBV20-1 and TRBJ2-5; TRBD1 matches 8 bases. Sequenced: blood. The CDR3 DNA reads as TGCAGTGCTGCAGACAGGGGCCGGGAGACCCAGTACTTC. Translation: CSAADRGRETQYF.